What follows are 15 T cell receptor beta chains derived from one specimen sequenced in a study of blood T cell repertoires in COVID-19. Measured with immunoSEQ multiplex PCR; TCRdb has only the in-frame clones, and not every one. The table lists some 300,000 clones, around 89% of them singletons. The sequenced material came from PBMCs or T cells enriched from blood (not recorded which). These receptor sequences come from a woman aged 55 to 70 in a cohort exposed to, infected with or recovered from COVID-19 (not recorded which).

The table lists this clone with a few counts. V and J are TRBV28 and TRBJ1-5; TRBD1 might be the D (6 bases). Germline V lookup: CDR1 MDHEN, CDR2 SYDVKM. Trimming removed 0 bases at V and 7 bases at J, with 10 bases between. CDR3 size: 14 residues. The CDR3 nucleotides read TGTGCCAGCAGTTTATGGGGTAGGGGGCAGCCCCAGCATTTT. Translating it yields CASSLWGRGQPQHF.

V usage is TRBV6-5 and J usage is TRBJ2-3, with D perhaps TRBD2 (5 bases). V lost 5 bases and J 3 bases, leaving 6 bases between the germline ends. This CDR3 region has 12 residues. Germline V gives CDR1 MNHEY, CDR2 SVGAGI. CDR3: CASSTRTDTQYF. The CDR3 DNA reads TGTGCCAGCAGTACTAGAACAGATACGCAGTATTTT.

The chain couples TRBV19 to TRBJ2-2; TRBD2 is a possible D gene (6 bases). The V gene's germline CDR1 is LNHDA and CDR2 SQIVND (reference sequence). The germline V and J ends were trimmed by 3 bases and 4 bases, with 9 bases remaining between them. The CDR3 totals 14 residues. The CDR3 loop reads CASSIEGGTGELFF. The DNA for the CDR3 is TGTGCCAGTAGTATTGAGGGAGGCACCGGGGAGCTGTTTTTT.

The chain recombines TRBV27 with TRBJ2-7; D is unresolved. Germline lookup yields CDR1 MNHEY and CDR2 SMNVEV (reference sequence). V dropped 4 bases and J dropped 0 bases, with 7 bases sitting between them. The CDR3 loop spans 13 amino acids. CDR3 protein: CASSSGSSYEQYF. CDR3 in DNA: TGTGCCAGCAGTTCAGGTAGCTCCTACGAGCAGTACTTC.

This chain links TRBV7-3 with TRBJ2-1, with 8 nucleotides matching TRBD1. V dropped 1 base and J dropped 7; count of bases not matched to a gene: 6. This CDR3 has 15 amino acids. Per the germline V gene, CDR1 is SGHTA and CDR2 is FQGTGA. The CDR3 region has the DNA TGTGCCAGCAGCTTAATGGCAGGGGGCTCGAATGAGCAGTTCTTC. Encoded protein: CASSLMAGGSNEQFF.

The J gene is TRBJ2-7, the V gene TRBV2; D possibly corresponds to TRBD1 (6 bases). The length of the CDR3 is 15 residues. CDR1 is SNHLY, CDR2 FYNNEI, per germline. V lost 2 bases to trimming and J lost 0 bases, with 11 bases between them. CDR3: CASSEYRATSYEQYF. The CDR3 DNA sequence: TGTGCCAGCAGTGAATACAGGGCCACCTCCTACGAGCAGTACTTC.

This clone was detected only a few times. The chain couples TRBV11-2 to TRBJ2-6; a possible D gene is TRBD1 (6 bases). V was cut by 0 bases and J by 2 bases, with 11 bases left in between. Looked up from germline, CDR1 is SGHAT and CDR2 is FQNNGV. The CDR3 spans 17 residues. The CDR3 DNA follows: TGTGCCAGCAGCTTAGATTGGGGGCGTGCTGGGGCCAACGTCCTGACTTTC. This encodes CASSLDWGRAGANVLTF. Full variable domain (rest looked up from reference TRBV11-2 and TRBJ2-6): EAGVAQSPRYKIIEKRQSVAFWCNPISGHATLYWYQQILGQGPKLLIQFQNNGVVDDSQLPKDRFSAERLKGVDSTLKIQPAKLEDSAVYLCASSLDWGRAGANVLTFGAGSRLTVL.

The chain uses TRBV3-1 (or the pseudogene TRBV3-2) and TRBJ1-4; possible D gene TRBD1, 6 bases. CDR1 is LGHDT and CDR2 is YNNKEL in the germline V gene (reference sequence). The V and J ends lost 3 bases and 7 bases respectively, with 15 bases between them. The CDR3 extends over 15 amino acids. The CDR3 loop is CASSQTGPSAEKLFF. CDR3 in DNA: TGTGCCAGCAGCCAGACAGGCCCGTCAGCTGAAAAACTGTTTTTT.

This clone was observed a single time. This chain connects TRBV7-2 to TRBJ1-3, with D unresolved. Germline assignment: CDR1 SGHTA and CDR2 FQGNSA. This CDR3 has 17 residues. V was cut by 5 bases and J by 1 base, with 18 bases left in between. The CDR3 DNA is TGTGCCAGCAGCCCCCTCCTCCCGGGTAAATCTGGAAACACCATATATTTT. Translating gives CASSPLLPGKSGNTIYF.

V is TRBV5-1 and J is TRBJ2-2, with TRBD2 matching 8 bases. After removal of 3 bases from V and 2 bases from J, the junction contained 3 bases not matched to a gene. Germline loops: CDR1 SGHRS, CDR2 YFSETQ. This CDR3 has 15 residues. CDR3 nucleotide sequence: TGCGCCAGCAGCTCCAGCGGGAGAAACACCGGGGAGCTGTTTTTT. Translated, it gives CASSSSGRNTGELFF.

This clone was recorded only once. Here the CDR3 DNA reads TGTGCCAGCAGTTTAGCAGCCGATCGAGGGATGACTTTCTTT. Encoded protein: CASSLAADRGMTFF. The rearrangement joins TRBV27 to TRBJ1-1; D gene ambiguous. The CDR3 covers 14 residues. CDR1 MNHEY and CDR2 SMNVEV come from the germline V gene (reference sequence). V lost 2 bases and J lost 12, with 19 bases in between.

The rearrangement uses TRBV27 and TRBJ2-4, with D perhaps TRBD2 (5 bases). V was cut by 2 bases and J by 1 base, with 12 bases left in between. CDR1 is MNHEY, CDR2 SMNVEV, per germline (reference sequence). The CDR3 loop spans 16 amino acids. The CDR3: CASSLVEEMAKNIQYF. Here the CDR3 DNA reads TGTGCCAGCAGTTTAGTGGAGGAGATGGCCAAAAACATTCAGTACTTC.

V gene TRBV6-5 combines with J gene TRBJ1-6; TRBD1 is a possible D gene (5 bases). V was trimmed by 0 bases and J by 7 bases, leaving 10 bases between them. The germline gives CDR1 MNHEY, CDR2 SVGAGI. The CDR3 contains 15 residues. The CDR3 loop is CASSYSNRQNSPLHF. DNA of the CDR3: TGTGCCAGCAGTTACTCGAACAGACAGAATTCACCCCTCCACTTT.

The chain uses TRBV10-3 and TRBJ2-7, with D perhaps TRBD1 (6 bases). The V and J ends lost 6 bases and 9 bases respectively, with 15 bases between them. CDR1 is ENHRY and CDR2 is SYGVKD in the germline V gene. This CDR3 is 12 amino acids long. The CDR3, as DNA: TGTGCCATCAGCGCCTCAGGGGTCGGGCAGTACTTC. This gives the protein CAISASGVGQYF.

J is TRBJ2-5 and V is TRBV5-5, with D perhaps matching TRBD2 (6 bases). The germline gives CDR1 SGHKS, CDR2 YYEKEE (reference sequence). Trimming took 3 bases from V and 4 from J, leaving 13 bases between them. The CDR3 is 14 amino acids. The CDR3 DNA sequence: TGTGCCAGCAGCTGGGGACCAGCGGGAGAGACCCAGTACTTC. Translation gives CASSWGPAGETQYF. Using reference TRBV5-5 and TRBJ2-5 for the parts outside the CDR3, the full variable domain is DAGVTQSPTHLIKTRGQQVTLRCSPISGHKSVSWYQQVLGQGPQFIFQYYEKEERGRGNFPDRFSARQFPNYSSELNVNALLLGDSALYLCASSWGPAGETQYFGPGTRLLVL.